This TCR beta chain was obtained from a study of blood T cells in healthy people across ages. Germline V lookup: CDR1 SGHRS, CDR2 YFSETQ. There are 13 residues in the CDR3. V was clipped by 0 bases and J by 5 bases, with 9 bases between them. Through a sample-barcoded 5' primer and a J-beta primer mix, a second PCR was run for about 6 to 11 cycles. All samples gave at least 2.5 million CDR3-containing paired-end reads. Using its own MiXCR run on the 5' RACE reads, TCRdb lists one record per CDR3 protein. The table records 700,000 or so distinct CDR3 sequences, approximately 22% of them present only once. Whole-study findings and limits: Lack of knowledge of donor CMV status possibly confounded expanded clonotype changes.

A note on this clonotype: Its antigen is still unknown.

This sequence originates from a man in his 70s in good health. The sequenced sample consisted of blood. V is TRBV5-1 and J is TRBJ2-7, with D tentatively TRBD1 (5 bases). The chain's CDR3 is CASSLAGSHEQYF. The CDR3 DNA sequence: TGCGCCAGCAGCTTGGCAGGGTCCCACGAGCAGTACTTC.